This TCR beta chain was retrieved from a study of T cell repertoires in cytomegalovirus infection (dated by TCRdb to about 2019). Study-level background: The peptide stimulations were aimed at well-studied HLA-B-restricted epitopes as well as recently identified HLA-C-restricted CMV epitopes, whose presentation resists viral immunomodulation. Donor HLA type was relevant to the analysis, because carriage of CMV infection together with the matching HLA type was indicated by public TCR beta signatures. Here is what the overall study found, with its caveats: The ex vivo response was dominated by HLA-C-restricted CMV-specific TCR beta clonotypes, which also provided the single most frequent clonotype in two of eight donors. Cumulative frequency of public TCR beta family members discriminated carriers of CMV infection plus the relevant HLA type in this cohort and an independent approximately 370-donor cohort.

The instrument was an Illumina HiSeq 1500. TCRdb reprocessed the public reads (quality trimming at Q25 with fastp, clone calling with MiXCR) and kept in-frame beta chains. Each entry is one CDR3 protein sequence, shown with its most common DNA and genes. Within this sample are about 890,000 distinct CDR3 sequences, with around 30% of them counted one time only. The ten largest account for 11% to 15% of the sample. The meaning of the sample's treatment or condition label: in vitro stimulation with specific CMV peptide epitopes to enrich CMV-specific T cells. A word on this clonotype: There is no known antigen for this receptor. Per-base quality was not reported, and no clone a single base away is much larger than it.

The CDR3 has 17 amino acids, counting the end cysteine and phenylalanine. Of all the DNA, just the CDR3 is kept, 51 bases in frame from base 1. As encoded in the germline V gene, CDR1 is MNHNS while CDR2 is SASEGT. A distance of 23 bases separates the germline ends of V and J, which lose 8 bases and 2 bases respectively. This TCR came from a human donor in good health (CMV status not recorded). Some clones in this sample may be carry-over from other donors' samples. This sequence uses TRBV6-1 and TRBJ2-3; TRBD1 could be the D gene, as 6 bases match. Sequencing used cultured CD8+ T cells from PBMCs, obtained from culture after CMV antigen stimulation. The sequence in DNA is TGTGCCAGCGGACCTAAGAGGGGGTCATCCCTCACAGATACGCAGTATTTT. It translates as CASGPKRGSSLTDTQYF.